This T cell receptor beta chain derives from a study of blood T cell repertoires in COVID-19. Study context: From the United States, Italy and Spain came samples of acute and convalescent COVID-19. Sample material is recorded as cDNA or gDNA derived from T cells, B-cell-depleted T cells, or PBMCs.

Original data processing: Researchers report that nucleated cell counts were estimated from reference gene primer amplification. This table comes from immunoSEQ multiplex PCR, and its TCRdb copy is limited to in-frame clones, with some not included. The V and J calls and clone size come from that table; D and trimming were worked out from the DNA. The sample gives some 150,000 clones, 87% of which show up once; about 4% is in the top ten. This CDR3 has 17 amino acids. The chain joins TRBV21-1 to TRBJ2-2; the DNA was not used to check the table's D call, TRBD2. TRBV21-1 corresponds to a pseudogene. The TCR was taken from a woman in her fifties or sixties with active or convalescent COVID-19. Input material: peripheral blood. DNA of the CDR3: TGTGCCCAAAGGGCAGCGGGGGGGCGAAATAAGTCCGGGGAGCTGTTTTTT. Translated: CAQRAAGGRNKSGELFF.